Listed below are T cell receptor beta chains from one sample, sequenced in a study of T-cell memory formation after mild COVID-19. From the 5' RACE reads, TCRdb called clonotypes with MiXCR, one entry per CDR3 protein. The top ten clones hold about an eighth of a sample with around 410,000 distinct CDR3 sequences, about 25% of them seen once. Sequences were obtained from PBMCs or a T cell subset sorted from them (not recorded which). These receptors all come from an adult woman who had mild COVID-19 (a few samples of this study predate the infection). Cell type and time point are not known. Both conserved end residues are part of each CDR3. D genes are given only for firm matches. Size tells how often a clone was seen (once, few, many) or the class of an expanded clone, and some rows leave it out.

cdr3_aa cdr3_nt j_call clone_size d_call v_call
CSARSGTLAKNIQYF TGCAGTGCGAGATCGGGAACACTAGCCAAAAACATTCAGTACTTC TRBJ2-4 NA NA TRBV20-1
CASSQELPGLASHEQYF TGCGCCAGCAGCCAAGAATTACCGGGACTAGCGAGCCACGAGCAGTACTTC TRBJ2-7 NA TRBD2 TRBV4-1
CASSVGQSSYEQYF TGTGCCAGCAGCGTAGGACAGAGCTCCTACGAGCAGTACTTC TRBJ2-7 few NA TRBV9
CATSERVTGELFF TGTGCCACCAGTGAAAGGGTCACCGGGGAGCTGTTTTTT TRBJ2-2 NA NA TRBV24-1
CSVQGSWANYGYTF TGCAGCGTACAGGGATCATGGGCTAACTATGGCTACACCTTC TRBJ1-2 few NA TRBV29-1
CASSHSGSGTQYF TGTGCCAGCAGTCATAGCGGCAGCGGGACCCAGTACTTC TRBJ2-5 NA NA TRBV25-1
CASSQQGSSYNEQFF TGTGCCAGCTCTCAACAGGGTAGCTCCTACAATGAGCAGTTCTTC TRBJ2-1 NA NA TRBV6-6
CASSLWGGGAQETQYF TGTGCCAGCAGCTTATGGGGCGGCGGGGCTCAAGAGACCCAGTACTTC TRBJ2-5 NA NA TRBV7-6
CSASGEEIGVDTQYF TGCAGTGCTAGTGGGGAGGAGATCGGGGTGGATACGCAGTATTTT TRBJ2-3 few NA TRBV20-1
CSVGSRGYTF TGCAGCGTTGGTTCTCGTGGCTACACCTTC TRBJ1-2 few NA TRBV29-1
CASQLYNEQFF TGCGCCAGCCAATTGTACAATGAGCAGTTCTTC TRBJ2-1 few NA TRBV4-1
CASSPYEGQFF TGTGCCAGCAGTCCCTACGAGGGGCAGTTCTTC TRBJ2-1 NA NA TRBV12-3/TRBV12-4
CASSVGGRQETQYF TGTGCCAGCAGCGTAGGCGGGAGACAAGAGACCCAGTACTTC TRBJ2-5 few TRBD2 TRBV9
CASSSQAEPSTDTQYF TGTGCCAGCAGCTCTCAAGCGGAGCCTAGCACAGATACGCAGTATTTT TRBJ2-3 NA NA TRBV4-2
CASGSPDVEEKLFF TGCGCCAGCGGTTCCCCGGATGTGGAGGAAAAACTGTTTTTT TRBJ1-4 NA NA TRBV4-1
CASSQGGNNQPQHF TGTGCCAGCAGCCAGGGGGGCAATAATCAGCCCCAGCATTTT TRBJ1-5 few TRBD1 TRBV9
CASRTTGVYEQYF TGTGCCAGCAGAACCACAGGGGTCTACGAGCAGTACTTC TRBJ2-7 NA TRBD1 TRBV7-9
CASSSSAFSNQPQHF TGTGCCAGCAGCTCCTCGGCATTTAGCAATCAGCCCCAGCATTTT TRBJ1-5 NA NA TRBV7-2
CASSLGWGGTAYNEQFF TGTGCCAGCAGTTTAGGCTGGGGGGGAACGGCCTACAATGAGCAGTTCTTC TRBJ2-1 few TRBD2 TRBV27
CASSSFTNSGANVLTF TGTGCCAGCAGTTCATTCACAAACTCTGGGGCCAACGTCCTGACTTTC TRBJ2-6 few NA TRBV28
CATRAAGGAQYF TGTGCCACCAGAGCAGCGGGGGGTGCGCAGTATTTT TRBJ2-3 NA TRBD2 TRBV24-1
CASSSNRGLAGVKHEQYF TGTGCCAGCAGTTCTAACAGAGGACTAGCGGGAGTAAAGCACGAGCAGTACTTC TRBJ2-7 NA TRBD2 TRBV6-6
CASHPGGSYEQYF TGTGCCAGCCACCCGGGAGGGTCCTACGAGCAGTACTTC TRBJ2-7 NA TRBD2 TRBV6-5
CASSEGWLLPSYEQYF TGTGCCAGCAGTGAAGGCTGGTTGCTGCCCTCCTACGAGCAGTACTTC TRBJ2-7 few NA TRBV6-1
CATSDPGQGGNEQFF TGTGCCACCAGTGACCCGGGACAGGGAGGCAATGAGCAGTTCTTC TRBJ2-1 few TRBD1 TRBV24-1
CASTFSAGYSTQYF TGTGCCAGCACATTTTCGGCAGGATATAGTACGCAGTATTTT TRBJ2-3 few NA TRBV12-3/TRBV12-4
CASSLASGTPREQYF TGCGCCAGCAGCTTGGCTTCCGGGACCCCCCGCGAGCAGTACTTC TRBJ2-7 few NA TRBV5-1
CASSQAGQGYEQYF TGTGCCAGCAGCCAAGCGGGGCAGGGCTACGAGCAGTACTTC TRBJ2-7 few NA TRBV4-2
CSAMVWQGNEKLFF TGCAGTGCTATGGTGTGGCAGGGTAATGAAAAACTGTTTTTT TRBJ1-4 few NA TRBV20-1
CASSLAQDNEQFF TGTGCCAGCAGCTTGGCCCAGGATAATGAGCAGTTCTTC TRBJ2-1 NA NA TRBV5-6
CASSLVMGPGELFF TGTGCCAGCAGCTTAGTAATGGGGCCCGGGGAGCTGTTTTTT TRBJ2-2 NA NA TRBV11-2
CASSQEGGHGADTQYF TGCGCCAGCAGCCAAGAAGGCGGGCATGGGGCAGATACGCAGTATTTT TRBJ2-3 NA NA TRBV4-3
CASSSGRGLDSPLHF TGTGCCAGCTCATCGGGAAGGGGATTGGATTCACCCCTCCACTTT TRBJ1-6 many NA TRBV18
CSGGRGNTGELFF TGCAGCGGGGGAAGGGGCAACACCGGGGAGCTGTTTTTT TRBJ2-2 many NA TRBV29-1
CASSGSGRVTDTQYF TGTGCCAGTAGCGGGAGCGGGAGGGTGACAGATACGCAGTATTTT TRBJ2-3 NA TRBD2 TRBV19
CASTGGPQRETQYF TGTGCCAGCACCGGGGGGCCACAACGAGAGACCCAGTACTTC TRBJ2-5 NA NA TRBV5-8
CASSTGRLADTQYF TGCGCCAGCAGCACGGGGAGATTAGCAGATACGCAGTATTTT TRBJ2-3 NA NA TRBV5-1
CAWSRQGLGEQYF TGTGCCTGGAGCCGACAGGGTTTGGGCGAGCAGTACTTC TRBJ2-7 few TRBD1 TRBV30
CASSPGGGVYGYTF TGTGCCAGCAGCCCCGGAGGTGGGGTCTATGGCTACACCTTC TRBJ1-2 NA NA TRBV7-9
CASSQGLAGDNEQFF TGCGCCAGCAGCCAAGGACTAGCGGGAGACAATGAGCAGTTCTTC TRBJ2-1 many TRBD2 TRBV4-3
CASSRGQGRARGTGELFF TGTGCCAGCAGCCGGGGACAGGGGAGGGCGCGAGGCACCGGGGAGCTGTTTTTT TRBJ2-2 NA TRBD1 TRBV11-2
CASSLAYGGDQPQHF TGTGCCAGCAGCTTAGCTTATGGGGGGGATCAGCCCCAGCATTTT TRBJ1-5 NA NA TRBV11-2
CASSLREGLDEQYF TGTGCCAGCAGTTTGCGGGAGGGCCTTGACGAGCAGTACTTC TRBJ2-7 few TRBD2 TRBV12-3/TRBV12-4